A few counts support the clone carrying this TCR beta chain. This specimen comes from a study of blood T cell repertoires in COVID-19. Study background: The analysed material was cDNA or gDNA that came from T cells, B-cell-depleted T cells, or PBMCs.

Germline loops: CDR1 MNHNY, CDR2 SVGAGI (reference sequence). The CDR3 totals 15 residues. V gave up 6 bases and J gave up 6 bases; unmatched junction bases: 6. The table came from immunoSEQ multiplex PCR; TCRdb's copy has only in-frame clones and leaves some out. The table lists about 64,000 clones, approximately 84% of them singletons. The origin of this receptor is a man aged 45-60 years with active COVID-19. The sequenced sample consisted of peripheral blood. This chain connects TRBV6-6 to TRBJ1-4, with TRBD1 matching over 11 bases. In nucleotides, the CDR3 is TGTGCCAGCAGGGACAGGGGGCGAGTTTATGAAAAACTGTTTTTT. This encodes CASRDRGRVYEKLFF.